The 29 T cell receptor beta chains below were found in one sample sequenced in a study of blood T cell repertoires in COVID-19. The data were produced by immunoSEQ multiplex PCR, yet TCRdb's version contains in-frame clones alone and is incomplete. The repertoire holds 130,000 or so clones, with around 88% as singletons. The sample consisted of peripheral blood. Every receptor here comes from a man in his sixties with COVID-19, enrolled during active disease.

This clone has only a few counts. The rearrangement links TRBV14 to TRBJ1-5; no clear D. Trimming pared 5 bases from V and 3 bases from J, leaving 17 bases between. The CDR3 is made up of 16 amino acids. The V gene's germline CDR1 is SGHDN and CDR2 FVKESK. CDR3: CASSSFRESPNQPQHF. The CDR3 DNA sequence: TGTGCCAGCAGCAGCTTCCGGGAGAGTCCCAATCAGCCCCAGCATTTT.

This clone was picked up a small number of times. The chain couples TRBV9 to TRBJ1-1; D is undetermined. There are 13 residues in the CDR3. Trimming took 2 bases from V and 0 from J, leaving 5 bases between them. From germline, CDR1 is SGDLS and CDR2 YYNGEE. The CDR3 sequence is CASSVEMNTEAFF. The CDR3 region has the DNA TGTGCCAGCAGCGTGGAGATGAACACTGAAGCTTTCTTT.

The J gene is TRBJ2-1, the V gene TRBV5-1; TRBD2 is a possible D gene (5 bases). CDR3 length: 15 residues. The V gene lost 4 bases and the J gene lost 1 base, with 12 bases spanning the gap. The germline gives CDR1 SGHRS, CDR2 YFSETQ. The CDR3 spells CASSTLAKSYNEQFF. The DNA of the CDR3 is TGCGCCAGCAGCACCTTAGCGAAGTCCTACAATGAGCAGTTCTTC.

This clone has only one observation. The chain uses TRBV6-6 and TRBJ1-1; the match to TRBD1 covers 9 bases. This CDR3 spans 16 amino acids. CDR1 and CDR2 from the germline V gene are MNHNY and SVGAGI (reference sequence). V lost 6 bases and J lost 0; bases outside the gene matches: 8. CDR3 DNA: TGTGCCAGCAGCCCCCGGGGACAGGGCTTGAACACTGAAGCTTTCTTT. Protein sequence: CASSPRGQGLNTEAFF.

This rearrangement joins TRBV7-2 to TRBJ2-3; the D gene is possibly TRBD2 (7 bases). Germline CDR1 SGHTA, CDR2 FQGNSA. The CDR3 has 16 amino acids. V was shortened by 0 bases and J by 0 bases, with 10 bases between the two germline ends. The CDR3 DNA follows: TGTGCCAGCAGCTTAGCGGGGGGGGCTAGCACAGATACGCAGTATTTT. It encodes CASSLAGGASTDTQYF.

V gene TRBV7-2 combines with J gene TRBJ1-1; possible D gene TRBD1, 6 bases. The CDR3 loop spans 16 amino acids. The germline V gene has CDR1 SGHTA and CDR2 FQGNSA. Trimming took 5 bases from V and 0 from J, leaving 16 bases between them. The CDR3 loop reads CASSPRNDRLNTEAFF. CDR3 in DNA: TGTGCCAGCAGCCCGAGAAACGACAGGCTGAACACTGAAGCTTTCTTT.

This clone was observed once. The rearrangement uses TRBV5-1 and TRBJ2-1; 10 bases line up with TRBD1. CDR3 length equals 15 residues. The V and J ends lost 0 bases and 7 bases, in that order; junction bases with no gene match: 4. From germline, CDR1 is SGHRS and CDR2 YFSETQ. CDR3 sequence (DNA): TGCGCCAGCAGCTTGGGGGGACAGGGGTCGAATGAGCAGTTCTTC. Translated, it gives CASSLGGQGSNEQFF.

The DNA of the CDR3 is TGTGCCAGCAGCCCTACGACGGGAAGGAAACAGTATGATAATGAAAAACTGTTTTTT. Protein product: CASSPTTGRKQYDNEKLFF. The chain joins TRBV27 to TRBJ1-4; D remains unclear. Trimming removed 6 bases from V and 4 bases from J, with 27 bases in between. From germline, CDR1 is MNHEY and CDR2 SMNVEV (reference sequence). This CDR3 comprises 19 residues.

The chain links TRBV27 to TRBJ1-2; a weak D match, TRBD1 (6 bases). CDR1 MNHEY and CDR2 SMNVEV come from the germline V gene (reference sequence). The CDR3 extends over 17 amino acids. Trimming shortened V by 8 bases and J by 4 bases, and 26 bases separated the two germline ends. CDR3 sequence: CASAKEGGGGFAYGYTF. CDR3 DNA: TGTGCCAGCGCCAAGGAGGGGGGGGGCGGATTTGCCTATGGCTACACCTTC.

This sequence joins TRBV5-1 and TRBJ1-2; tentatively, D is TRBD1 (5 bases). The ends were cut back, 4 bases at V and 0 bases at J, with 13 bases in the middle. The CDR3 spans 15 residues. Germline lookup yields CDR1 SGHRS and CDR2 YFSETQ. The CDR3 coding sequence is TGCGCCAGCAGCATCGGGGGGAACTCTAACTATGGCTACACCTTC. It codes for CASSIGGNSNYGYTF.

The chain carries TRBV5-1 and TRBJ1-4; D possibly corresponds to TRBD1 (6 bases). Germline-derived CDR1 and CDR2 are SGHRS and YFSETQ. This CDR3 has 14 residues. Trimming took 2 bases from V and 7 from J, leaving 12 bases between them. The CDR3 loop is CASSFWGLGEKLFF. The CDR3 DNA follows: TGCGCCAGCAGCTTCTGGGGGCTTGGTGAAAAACTGTTTTTT.

The CDR3 DNA reads as TGTGCCAGCCGGGGGAGAAGCAATCAGCCCCAGCATTTT. Protein sequence: CASRGRSNQPQHF. V gene TRBV7-9 combines with J gene TRBJ1-5, with TRBD1 as a possible D gene (5 bases). From germline, CDR1 is SEHNR and CDR2 FQNEAQ (reference sequence). The germline V and J ends were trimmed by 8 bases and 1 base, with 9 bases remaining between them. The CDR3 spans 13 residues.

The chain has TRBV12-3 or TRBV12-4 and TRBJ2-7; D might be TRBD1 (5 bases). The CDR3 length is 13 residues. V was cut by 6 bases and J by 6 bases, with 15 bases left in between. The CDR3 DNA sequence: TGTGCCAGCAGCCCGGACATGTCGAGCGAGCAGTACTTC. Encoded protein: CASSPDMSSEQYF.

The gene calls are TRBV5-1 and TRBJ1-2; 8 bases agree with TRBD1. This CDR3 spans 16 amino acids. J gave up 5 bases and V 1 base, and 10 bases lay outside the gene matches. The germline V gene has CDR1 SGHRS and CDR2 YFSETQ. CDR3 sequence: CASSLTRDRGFYGYTF. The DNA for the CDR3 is TGCGCCAGCAGCTTGACTCGCGACAGGGGTTTTTATGGCTACACCTTC.

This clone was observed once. The CDR3 is CASSLDPGGPEAFF. For the CDR3, the DNA is TGCGCCAGCAGCTTGGACCCAGGGGGCCCTGAAGCTTTCTTT. The chain links TRBV5-1 to TRBJ1-1, with 8 bases identical to TRBD1. The germline CDR1 and CDR2 sequences are SGHRS and YFSETQ. V was pared by 0 bases and J by 6 bases, with 4 bases of the junction left unmatched. The CDR3 sequence is 14 residues long.

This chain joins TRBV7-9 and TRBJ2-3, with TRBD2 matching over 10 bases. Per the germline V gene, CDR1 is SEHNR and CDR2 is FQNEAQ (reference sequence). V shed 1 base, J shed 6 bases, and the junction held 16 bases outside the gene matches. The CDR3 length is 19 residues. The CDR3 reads CASSLDMGLAGGPWDTQYF. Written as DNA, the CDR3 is TGTGCCAGCAGCTTAGATATGGGATTAGCGGGGGGTCCATGGGATACGCAGTATTTT.

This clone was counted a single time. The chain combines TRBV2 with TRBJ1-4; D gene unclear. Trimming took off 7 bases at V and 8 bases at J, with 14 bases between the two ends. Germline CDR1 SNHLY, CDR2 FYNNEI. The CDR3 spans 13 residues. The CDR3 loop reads CASKKEEREKLFF. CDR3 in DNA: TGTGCCAGCAAAAAGGAGGAACGCGAAAAACTGTTTTTT.

The CDR3 bases are TGTGCCAGCAGTGAAGCCCCCTTTTCGGATCAGCCCCAGCATTTT. Its protein is CASSEAPFSDQPQHF. This chain links TRBV2 with TRBJ1-5; D not resolved. This CDR3 has 15 amino acids. Germline V gives CDR1 SNHLY, CDR2 FYNNEI. V lost 0 bases and J 5 bases, leaving 11 bases between the germline ends.

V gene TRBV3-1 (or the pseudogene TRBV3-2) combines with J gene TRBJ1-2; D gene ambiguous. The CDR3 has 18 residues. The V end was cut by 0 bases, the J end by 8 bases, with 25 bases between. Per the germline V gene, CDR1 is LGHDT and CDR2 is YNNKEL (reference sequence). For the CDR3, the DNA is TGTGCCAGCAGCCAAGATATACGGTGGCAGCCTCTCTTGGAGGGCTACACCTTC. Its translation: CASSQDIRWQPLLEGYTF.

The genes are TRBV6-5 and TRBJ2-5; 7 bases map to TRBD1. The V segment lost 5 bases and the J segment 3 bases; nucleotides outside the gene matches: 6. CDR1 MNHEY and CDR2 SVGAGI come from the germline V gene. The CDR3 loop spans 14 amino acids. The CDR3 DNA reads TGTGCCAGCAGTCGGGACAGTATCAAAGAGACCCAGTACTTC. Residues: CASSRDSIKETQYF.

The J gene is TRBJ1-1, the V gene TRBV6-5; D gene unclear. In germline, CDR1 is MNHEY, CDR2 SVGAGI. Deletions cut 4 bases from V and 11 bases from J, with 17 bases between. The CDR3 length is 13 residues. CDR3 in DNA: TGTGCCAGCAGTTCCACGGGAGTTCGCGAGGCTTTCTTT. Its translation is CASSSTGVREAFF.

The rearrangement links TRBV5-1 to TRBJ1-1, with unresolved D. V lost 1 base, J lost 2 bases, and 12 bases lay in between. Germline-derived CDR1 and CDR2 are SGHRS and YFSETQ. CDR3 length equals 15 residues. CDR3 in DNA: TGCGCCAGCAGCTTGAAGGTGCCGGGAAACACTGAAGCTTTCTTT. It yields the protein CASSLKVPGNTEAFF.

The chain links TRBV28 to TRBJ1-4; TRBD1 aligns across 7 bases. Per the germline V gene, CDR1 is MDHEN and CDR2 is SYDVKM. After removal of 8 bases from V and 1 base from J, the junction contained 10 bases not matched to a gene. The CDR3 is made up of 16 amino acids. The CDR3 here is CASGAGQAVTNEKLFF. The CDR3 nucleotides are TGTGCCAGCGGGGCCGGACAGGCTGTAACTAATGAAAAACTGTTTTTT.

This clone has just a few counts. The CDR3 spells CASSYLGTSDEAFF. CDR3 DNA sequence: TGTGCCAGCAGTTACCTCGGGACATCGGATGAAGCTTTCTTT. The V gene is TRBV6-2 or TRBV6-3, the J gene TRBJ1-1; tentatively, D is TRBD1 (6 bases). Germline-derived CDR1 and CDR2 are MNHEY and SVGEGT. Trimming left V 2 bases short and J 7 bases short, with 14 bases between. This CDR3 region has 14 residues.

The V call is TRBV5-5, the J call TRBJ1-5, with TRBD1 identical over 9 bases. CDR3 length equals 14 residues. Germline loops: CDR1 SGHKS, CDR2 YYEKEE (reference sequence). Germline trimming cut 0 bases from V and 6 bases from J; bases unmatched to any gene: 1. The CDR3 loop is CASSLGTGVQPQHF. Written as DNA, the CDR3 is TGTGCCAGCAGCTTGGGGACAGGGGTTCAGCCCCAGCATTTT.

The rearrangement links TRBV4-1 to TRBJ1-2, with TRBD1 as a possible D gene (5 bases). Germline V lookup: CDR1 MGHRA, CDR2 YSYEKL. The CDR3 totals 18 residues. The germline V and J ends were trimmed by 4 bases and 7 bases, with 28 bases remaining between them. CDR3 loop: CASSPEVLQGHVSFGYTF. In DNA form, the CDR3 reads TGCGCCAGCAGCCCAGAGGTCTTGCAAGGACACGTAAGCTTTGGCTACACCTTC.

CDR3 sequence (DNA): TGTGCCAGCAGTTCCGACAGGGGCCGGTATAGCAATCAGCCCCAGCATTTT. Its translation: CASSSDRGRYSNQPQHF. The chain has TRBV6-2 or TRBV6-3 and TRBJ1-5; 8 bases line up with TRBD1. Germline lookup yields CDR1 MNHEY and CDR2 SVGEGT. The CDR3 is made up of 17 amino acids. The trim removed 4 bases at V and 0 bases at J, leaving 8 bases unmatched.

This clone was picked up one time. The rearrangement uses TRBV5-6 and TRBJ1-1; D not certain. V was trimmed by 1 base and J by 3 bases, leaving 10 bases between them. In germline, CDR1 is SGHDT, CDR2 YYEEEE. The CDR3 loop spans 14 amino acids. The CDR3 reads CASSLMSRDTEAFF. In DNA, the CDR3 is TGTGCCAGCAGCTTGATGTCCCGAGACACTGAAGCTTTCTTT.

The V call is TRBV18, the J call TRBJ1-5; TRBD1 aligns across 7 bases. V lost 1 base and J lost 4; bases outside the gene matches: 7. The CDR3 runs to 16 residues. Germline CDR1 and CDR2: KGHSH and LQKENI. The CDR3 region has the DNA TGTGCCAGCTCACCACAAGGGAACAGGGGTAATCAGCCCCAGCATTTT. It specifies CASSPQGNRGNQPQHF.